This record concerns one TCR beta chain sequence. Its antigen target is currently unknown. No base qualities exist here, and no much larger clone lies one base off it. Whole blood was collected in K2EDTA tubes by collaborating institutions according to the institutions' own protocols. For TCRbeta analysis, collaborator samples were shipped as frozen whole blood, as isolated PBMCs, or as DNA extracted from either sample type. The data belong to a study of blood T cell repertoires in COVID-19 (dated by TCRdb to about 2020). For the wider study: Samples from collaborators originated in the United States, Italy and Spain and spanned both the acute and convalescent phases of COVID-19. The material from the prospective study consisted of cDNA or gDNA derived from T cells, B-cell-depleted T cells, or PBMCs. Deeply sampled blood TCRbeta repertoires from subjects exposed to, actively infected with, or recovered from COVID-19 were included in the dataset. The repertoires were released in a freely available public database intended as a resource for research on the immune response to SARS-CoV-2. Samples came from the ongoing ImmuneRACE study (first 160 participants) plus 1,254 subjects from 6 global collaborators. Sample metadata almost always included a de-identified subject ID, COVID-19 status, age in years and sex. Where HLA class I and class II types were available, the types were taken from metadata supplied by the sample provider, not from assay-based typing. The paper's findings and limits, for the study overall: The quantity of clinical and demographic metadata differed by source and by participant and was supplied without curation.

V has 5 bases trimmed and J has 9 bases trimmed; junction bases matching no gene number 9. The CDR1 and CDR2 encoded by the germline V gene (reference sequence) are MNHEY and SMNVEV. The CDR3 spans 14 residues, from the cysteine through the phenylalanine. The only DNA kept is the CDR3, 42 bases in frame from the first base. The immunoSEQ Assay, a bias-controlled multiplex PCR, was used to amplify TCRbeta CDR3 regions from genomic DNA. Turning to the authors' computational methods: The number of nucleated cells in each sample was estimated by amplification of reference gene primers within the assay. To quantify the absolute abundance of each unique TCRbeta CDR3 rearrangement, sequence reads were collapsed and filtered. For each sample, productive Simpson clonality was calculated as the square root of Simpson's diversity index across productive rearrangements. Not all clones reach the TCRdb copy of this immuneACCESS table, which keeps in-frame sequences only. Checked studies attribute under half of the gap to unresolved V genes and leave the rest unexplained. D and trimming come from the DNA, and the V and J calls and clone size come from that table. In all, the sample holds 200,000 to 250,000 clones, and around 85% of those were seen once. Clones ranked in the top ten supply 6.2% of the sample.

The sequence joins TRBV27 to TRBJ2-1; 8 middle bases align to TRBD1. Sequencing was performed on peripheral blood. The receptor's source is a man aged 60 to 69 with acute or convalescent COVID-19. The CDR3 is CASSVRTGFPEQFF. The bases are TGTGCCAGCAGTGTGCGGACAGGGTTCCCTGAGCAGTTCTTC.